The source of this T cell receptor beta chain is a study of Graves' ophthalmopathy and Graves' hyperthyroidism (dated by TCRdb to about 2018). In the study overall: Stable hyperthyroidism was defined as no progression to ophthalmopathy within 18 months of follow-up. Once sampling was done, hyperthyroidism patients were given methimazole at a starting dose of 30 mg daily, while ophthalmopathy patients were given high-dose intravenous methylprednisolone. To explore V-J signatures that distinguish ophthalmopathy from hyperthyroidism, a discovery set of more than 90 patients was enrolled, made up of 43 with ophthalmopathy and 57 with stable hyperthyroidism. T-cell repertoires of thyroid tissue and blood were compared in over 5 hyperthyroidism patients. The study used signatures of the TCR beta repertoire to tell Graves' ophthalmopathy apart from Graves' hyperthyroidism and to predict which patients would progress to ophthalmopathy. For independent validation, a separate cohort was made up of 18 hyperthyroidism patients plus 17 patients who later progressed from hyperthyroidism to ophthalmopathy. In total, some 130 blood samples were TCR-sequenced: 43 ophthalmopathy, roughly 80 hyperthyroidism and some 17 hyperthyroidism-to-ophthalmopathy patients.

This clonotype appeared a few times. Its cognate antigen has yet to be identified. The record has no base qualities; no much larger clone is one base away. For repertoire sequencing, the TCR beta CDR3 regions were amplified from RNA transcripts. A first-round RT-PCR used HTBI primers with the Qiagen OneStep RT-PCR kit, followed by a second-round multiplex PCR, size selection and purification. The libraries underwent paired-end sequencing with 100 bp reads on an Illumina HiSeq2000. The study's processing was this. SOAPnuke was used for read processing, and reads with adapters, uncalled bases, a mean Phred below 15, or no exact constant-primer or identifier match were discarded. COPE v1.2.5 was used to merge the high-quality paired reads. Each unique nucleotide sequence was treated as a clonotype, and MiTCR v1.1 was used to align the clonotypes to the IMGT TRB V, D and J references. The analysis was limited to V-J combinations with a frequency above 0.0001, which together covered 99% to 99.2% of the repertoires. For each V-J combination, a TCR clonal expansion and chaos score was defined as the ratio of F50 clonal expansion to chaos observed in the TCRdist matrix. Features were reduced by Welch's t-statistics and random forest to about a dozen V-J combinations, which fed a naive Bayes classifier. The similarity between thyroid and blood repertoires was quantified using the Morisita-Horn index. The public reads were quality trimmed at Q25 with fastp and then assembled into clones with MiXCR by TCRdb, keeping productive beta chains. When rows share a CDR3 protein, they turn into one entry using the most common DNA and genes. The V and J calls were not made by the authors but by TCRdb's processing. This sample has over a million distinct CDR3 sequences in its table, and roughly 35% of those were observed once. Together, the top ten hold 11% of the sample.

Hyperthyroidism patients were newly diagnosed, with disease duration under 2 months, and aged 18 to 65 years. Anyone with other autoimmune diseases, uncontrolled infections, pregnancy or lactation was excluded from the study. Diagnosis was based on clinical symptoms, serum thyroxine, TRAb, thyroid ultrasound and orbital computed tomography. Total RNA was extracted using Trizol reagent, and RNA quality was checked on an Agilent 2100 Bioanalyzer. The paper as a whole reports these results and caveats: Sample size was not statistically predetermined, and group allocation was not concealed from the investigators. The 13-signature model separated ophthalmopathy from stable hyperthyroidism with about 86% sensitivity and 81% to 82% specificity in cross-validation, and 80%/75% in the test set. In validation, the model predicted ophthalmopathy progression with less than 71% sensitivity and 72% to 80% specificity; eleven to twelve predicted patients were CT-confirmed with GO in a median of approximately 6.5 months. Among expanded thyroid clonotypes with frequency above 0.001, most also showed up in blood, which suggests that blood repertoires may reflect the thyroid immune response.

The CDR3 runs 20 amino acids, cysteine and phenylalanine included. Only the CDR3 portion is preserved as DNA: 60 bases, with reading frame beginning at the first base. Clipping removes 2 bases from V and 2 bases from J, with 14 as the unmatched junction base count. CDR1 and CDR2, per the germline V gene, are MNHEY and SVGEGT. This TCR came from an adult man with Graves' hyperthyroidism. Recombination joined TRBV6-2 or TRBV6-3 with TRBJ2-7; 14 bases in the junction line up with TRBD2. Sequenced material: peripheral blood or thyroid tissue (not recorded which). CDR3 region: CASSYPGLAGVSYRAYEQYF. The sequenced DNA: TGTGCCAGCAGTTACCCGGGACTAGCGGGGGTATCCTATCGGGCCTACGAGCAGTACTTC.